The sample holds a few counts of the clone carrying this T cell receptor (beta chain). Its specificity is unknown. The table came from immunoSEQ multiplex PCR; TCRdb's copy has only in-frame clones and leaves some out. The data hold fewer than 200,000 clones, with 85% to 95% observed a single time. CDR3 size: 15 residues. Per the germline V gene, CDR1 is SNHLY and CDR2 is FYNNEI. V lost 6 bases to trimming and J lost 9 bases, with 21 bases between them. This record comes from a study of T cell responses to AZD1222 COVID-19 vaccine. The study, taken as a whole, reports: There were mostly white British donors and more females than males, and clonal diversity was possibly underestimated. Baseline antibody screening turned up just a handful of seropositive AZD1222 recipients.

The chain combines TRBV2 with TRBJ1-5; a possible D gene is TRBD1 (5 bases). Sequenced here: peripheral blood, sampled on day 0 of AZD1222 vaccination. The sequence derives from an adult in good health. CDR3 sequence: CASSPGQGDQGPQHF. CDR3 DNA sequence: TGTGCCAGCAGCCCCGGGCAGGGAGATCAAGGGCCCCAGCATTTT.